This is a list of T cell receptor beta chains from one sample in a study of post-analysis software for immune sequencing data. TCRdb itself ran the PCR reads through MiXCR, one entry per CDR3 protein. The table has under 200,000 distinct CDR3 sequences, roughly 34% seen once. Sequencing was performed on blood, taken after autologous hematopoietic stem cell transplantation. The receptor source for this set is a girl aged 5-17 years with multiple sclerosis. The conserved cysteine and the conserved F or W are not part of the CDR3 here. Each record gives: V gene, CDR3 protein.

TRBV4-2 | ASSQEGQGNTGELF
TRBV4-1 | ASSQVLDTAKNIQY
TRBV25-1 | ASSQAGPNQPQH
TRBV7-2 | ASSQRASGRETQY
TRBV12-3/TRBV12-4 | ASSPRTGVDGYT
TRBV20-1 | SARRDRDLAYEQY
TRBV11-3 | ASSLDRLAGTYEQY
TRBV5-1 | ASSLEGGSSYNEQF
TRBV12-3/TRBV12-4 | ASSLRASAQY
TRBV9 | ASSVDPGDGGYT
TRBV5-1 | ASRRAEGAGTYNEQF
TRBV11-2 | ASSLGRREYGYT
TRBV6-6 | AARDRKNIQY
TRBV15 | ATSSSRLLAGGSNEQF
TRBV29-1 | SVEMTRNTEAF
TRBV15 | ATSRGFTDTQY
TRBV27 | ASSLSFAGDTPRAKNIQY
TRBV7-3 | ASSPVPSGEQY
TRBV28 | ASRGSAKRGYT
TRBV7-9 | ASSLTVAVTYEQY
TRBV29-1 | SVEWGLFTDTQY
TRBV27 | ASCLRGTRAYEQY